The clone carrying this T cell receptor (beta chain) came up a few times. Germline V gene lookup returns CDR1 LGHNA and CDR2 YSLEER. The length of the CDR3 is 13 residues. Between the trimmed V and J ends, which lost 1 base and 15 bases, there was a span of 16 bases. This sample is drawn from a study of cytomegalovirus exposure and HLA in healthy donors. Both 60 Vbeta primers and 13 Jbeta primers went into the PCR. TCRdb's copy holds only in-frame clones and misses some; the assay was immunoSEQ multiplex PCR. The sample consists of approximately 150,000 clones, over 65% of them appearing once. The chain joins TRBV4-3 to TRBJ2-1; maybe TRBD1 (6 bases). The TCR comes from a male donor in good health and CMV-seronegative. The sequencing input was PBMCs. CDR3 sequence (DNA): TGCGCCAGCAGCCAAGTCAGGGGAGCCCTCGGGTTCTTC. It specifies CASSQVRGALGFF.